This TCR beta chain was sequenced in a study of T cell repertoires in cytomegalovirus infection. Background on the study: Matching HLA type, along with CMV infection, was indicated by public TCR beta signatures.

Trimming removed 0 bases at V and 6 bases at J, with 10 bases between. CDR3 length equals 13 residues. In germline, CDR1 is SGDLS, CDR2 YYNGEE. There are a few counts of this clonotype. TCRdb fed the reads into MiXCR, producing one record per CDR3 protein. The repertoire has roughly 630,000 distinct CDR3 sequences, 24% of them found once; the top ten carry roughly 8%. The sample comprised CD8+ T cells from PBMCs. The chain has TRBV9 and TRBJ2-7; TRBD2 might be the D (5 bases). The source is a human donor in good health (CMV status not recorded). Some clones in this sample may be carry-over from other donors' samples. The CDR3 bases are TGTGCCAGCAGCGTAGAGGGTAGCGCCGAGCAGTACTTC. Protein: CASSVEGSAEQYF.